This is a list of T cell receptor beta chains from one sample in a study of blood T cell repertoires in COVID-19. The protocol was immunoSEQ multiplex PCR, while the TCRdb copy is restricted to in-frame clones and leaves out a portion. The repertoire holds over 150,000 clones, with more than 80% as singletons. Sequencing was carried out using peripheral blood. These receptors were taken from a human donor in a cohort sampled during active COVID-19. The CDR3 runs from the conserved cysteine through the conserved F or W. The D gene is left open where the match is weak. Clone size is stated in some rows and not others, as once, few, many or a class when expanded.

v_call,d_call,j_call,clone_size,cdr3_aa,cdr3_nt
TRBV3-1/TRBV3-2,TRBD1,TRBJ2-5,.,CASSPGTGGKTQYF,TGTGCCAGCAGCCCGGGGACAGGGGGGAAGACCCAGTACTTC
TRBV11-2,.,TRBJ1-5,.,CASSLSGGEGQPQHF,TGTGCCAGCAGCTTGAGCGGGGGAGAGGGTCAGCCCCAGCATTTT
TRBV30,TRBD1,TRBJ1-6,.,CAWSDGDRGSVYSPLHF,TGTGCCTGGAGTGACGGAGACAGGGGAAGTGTTTATTCACCCCTCCACTTT
TRBV11-2,TRBD2,TRBJ2-7,.,CASSLAAGAYEQYF,TGTGCCAGCAGCTTAGCTGCGGGGGCCTACGAGCAGTACTTC
TRBV13,TRBD1,TRBJ2-1,.,CASSMLGGPFYNEQFF,TGTGCCAGCAGCATGTTAGGGGGCCCTTTCTACAATGAGCAGTTCTTC
TRBV5-4,.,TRBJ1-4,once,CASSHGVVREIEKLFF,TGTGCCAGCAGCCATGGGGTGGTCCGGGAAATAGAAAAACTGTTTTTT
TRBV9,.,TRBJ1-1,.,CASSVAPSFTGGEAFF,TGTGCCAGCAGCGTAGCCCCCTCGTTTACTGGCGGGGAAGCTTTCTTT
TRBV2,.,TRBJ1-2,.,CASRQTGSTSYGYTF,TGTGCCAGCAGACAAACAGGGAGTACTTCCTATGGCTACACCTTC
TRBV15,.,TRBJ1-5,once,CATSRSWSGEQPQHF,TGTGCCACCAGCAGGTCCTGGTCAGGGGAACAGCCCCAGCATTTT
TRBV6-1,TRBD2,TRBJ2-5,.,CASSVTSGGVQETQYF,TGTGCCAGCAGTGTGACTAGCGGGGGGGTACAAGAGACCCAGTACTTC
TRBV4-1,.,TRBJ1-4,few,CASSQPGTNEKLFF,TGCGCCAGCAGCCAACCGGGGACAAATGAAAAACTGTTTTTT
TRBV6-5,TRBD1,TRBJ1-4,.,CASSATGATEKLFF,TGTGCCAGCAGCGCGACAGGGGCGACTGAAAAACTGTTTTTT
TRBV2,TRBD1,TRBJ1-2,once,CASQGGTGASGYTF,TGTGCCAGCCAAGGGGGGACAGGCGCGTCTGGCTACACCTTC
TRBV5-1,.,TRBJ1-2,.,CASSTAGANYGYTF,TGCGCCAGCAGTACGGCAGGGGCTAACTATGGCTACACCTTC
TRBV7-2,.,TRBJ1-2,.,CASSLDLSNYGYTF,TGTGCCAGCAGCTTAGATTTATCTAACTATGGCTACACCTTC
TRBV12-5,.,TRBJ1-1,.,CASGLDDRKGAFF,TGTGCTAGTGGTTTGGACGACAGGAAGGGAGCTTTCTTT
TRBV2,TRBD2,TRBJ2-3,.,CASSGSSGGSTDTQYF,TGTGCCAGCAGTGGTAGTAGCGGGGGAAGCACAGATACGCAGTATTTT
TRBV7-3,TRBD2,TRBJ2-3,once,CASSASGGVLDTQYF,TGTGCCAGCAGCGCTAGCGGGGGTGTTCTGGATACGCAGTATTTT
TRBV25-1,TRBD1,TRBJ2-7,.,CASRMTGGPYEQYF,TGTGCCAGCAGGATGACAGGGGGCCCCTACGAGCAGTACTTC
TRBV7-2,.,TRBJ1-1,.,CASSLTGIGDTEAFF,TGTGCCAGCAGCTTAACGGGAATCGGGGACACTGAAGCTTTCTTT
TRBV6-2/TRBV6-3,.,TRBJ1-5,.,CASSYDDRSYSNQPQHF,TGTGCCAGCAGTTACGATGACAGATCGTATAGCAATCAGCCCCAGCATTTT
TRBV27,.,TRBJ2-1,.,CASSFSGNNEQFF,TGTGCCAGCAGTTTCTCCGGGAACAATGAGCAGTTCTTC
TRBV7-8,.,TRBJ1-1,.,CASSLGLYTEAFF,TGTGCCAGCAGCCTGGGACTCTACACTGAAGCTTTCTTT
TRBV29-1,.,TRBJ1-2,once,CSVEDEGGLANYGYTF,TGCAGCGTTGAAGATGAGGGAGGTCTGGCTAACTATGGCTACACCTTC
TRBV6-6,.,TRBJ2-3,.,CASSFNPSDTQYF,TGTGCCAGCAGTTTCAACCCTAGTGATACGCAGTATTTT
TRBV6-6,.,TRBJ1-2,.,CASRGIGVGFGYTF,TGTGCCAGCAGGGGGATAGGGGTTGGTTTTGGCTACACCTTC
TRBV5-4,.,TRBJ1-2,.,CASSLVGQRYGYTF,TGTGCCAGCAGCTTGGTTGGACAGCGCTATGGCTACACCTTC
TRBV5-5,.,TRBJ1-1,.,CASSVTATLGMNTEAFF,TGTGCCAGCAGCGTGACAGCCACTCTGGGTATGAACACTGAAGCTTTCTTT
TRBV5-5,TRBD1,TRBJ1-1,.,CASSVTGTYTEAFF,TGTGCCAGCAGCGTGACAGGGACCTACACTGAAGCTTTCTTT
TRBV20-1,.,TRBJ2-7,.,CSASILQGLGDEQYF,TGCAGTGCTAGTATACTTCAGGGGCTCGGCGACGAGCAGTACTTC
TRBV19,.,TRBJ1-4,.,CASKVGLHVNEKLFF,TGTGCCAGTAAGGTTGGGCTCCACGTTAATGAAAAACTGTTTTTT
TRBV9,TRBD1,TRBJ2-5,.,CASSPHPGTGGRETQYF,TGTGCCAGCAGCCCACACCCCGGGACAGGGGGGAGGGAGACCCAGTACTTC
TRBV6-5,.,TRBJ1-2,.,CASSRSGQSNYGYTF,TGTGCCAGCAGCCGAAGTGGACAGTCTAACTATGGCTACACCTTC
TRBV7-9,.,TRBJ1-2,.,CASSLGQIYGYTF,TGTGCCAGCAGCCTTGGACAGATCTATGGCTACACCTTC
TRBV5-1,TRBD1,TRBJ2-1,.,CASSEDRGSLNEQFF,TGCGCCAGCAGCGAAGACAGGGGGAGTTTAAATGAGCAGTTCTTC
TRBV7-9,.,TRBJ1-1,.,CASPPREGQTNTEAFF,TGTGCCAGCCCCCCGCGGGAAGGACAAACAAACACTGAAGCTTTCTTT
TRBV6-1,.,TRBJ1-2,.,CASSDRNYGYTF,TGTGCCAGCAGTGACAGAAACTATGGCTACACCTTC
TRBV5-1,TRBD2,TRBJ2-3,.,CASSRTSGGFFATDTQYF,TGCGCCAGCAGTCGCACTAGCGGGGGTTTTTTTGCCACAGATACGCAGTATTTT
TRBV12-3/TRBV12-4,.,TRBJ2-1,.,CASTLAGNEQFF,TGTGCCAGCACCCTCGCGGGCAATGAGCAGTTCTTC
TRBV3-1/TRBV3-2,.,TRBJ2-1,.,CASSQLRRATYNEQFF,TGTGCCAGCAGCCAACTCCGGCGGGCCACCTACAATGAGCAGTTCTTC
TRBV5-8,.,TRBJ2-7,.,CASSLGGAEGYEQYF,TGTGCCAGCAGCTTGGGTGGGGCCGAAGGCTACGAGCAGTACTTC
TRBV7-9,.,TRBJ1-5,.,CASSLAGRDSNQPQHF,TGTGCCAGCAGCTTAGCGGGCAGGGATAGCAATCAGCCCCAGCATTTT
TRBV5-1,.,TRBJ2-7,.,CASSLDGYEQYF,TGCGCCAGCAGCTTGGACGGCTACGAGCAGTACTTC
TRBV27,.,TRBJ2-2,once,CASSPRVLPITGELFF,TGTGCCAGCAGCCCCCGGGTCCTCCCTATCACCGGGGAGCTGTTTTTT
TRBV18,TRBD1,TRBJ2-7,.,CASSLVEFRDREVNSYEQYF,TGTGCCAGCTCACTCGTAGAATTCCGGGACAGGGAGGTAAACTCCTACGAGCAGTACTTC
TRBV5-1,.,TRBJ1-2,.,CASSLDRVSYGYTF,TGCGCCAGCAGCTTGGACAGGGTATCGTATGGCTACACCTTC
TRBV5-1,.,TRBJ2-2,.,CASSLAGHPNTGELFF,TGCGCCAGCAGCTTGGCCGGACATCCAAACACCGGGGAGCTGTTTTTT
TRBV7-3,TRBD1,TRBJ2-1,.,CASRRDRGPYNEQFF,TGTGCCAGCAGGCGGGACAGGGGCCCCTACAATGAGCAGTTCTTC
TRBV12-3/TRBV12-4,.,TRBJ1-2,.,CASHKGGGSGYTF,TGTGCCAGCCATAAAGGGGGGGGAAGCGGCTACACCTTC
TRBV7-8,.,TRBJ2-7,.,CASSLRGTYEQYF,TGTGCCAGCAGCTTAAGGGGAACCTACGAGCAGTACTTC
TRBV7-6,.,TRBJ2-7,.,CASSLAGGRFGEQYF,TGTGCCAGCAGCTTAGCGGGGGGGCGGTTCGGCGAGCAGTACTTC
TRBV18,.,TRBJ1-2,.,CASSAGEAGYTF,TGTGCCAGCTCAGCGGGAGAAGCCGGCTACACCTTC
TRBV29-1,TRBD2,TRBJ2-5,.,CSVVGLAGGFQETQYF,TGCAGCGTTGTAGGACTAGCGGGGGGCTTCCAAGAGACCCAGTACTTC
TRBV30,TRBD1,TRBJ1-1,.,CAPLGRQGATEAFF,TGTGCCCCCCTGGGGAGGCAGGGGGCCACTGAAGCTTTCTTT